Presented here are 19 T cell receptor beta chains from one specimen sequenced in a study of shared clonotypes between healthy human individuals. Produced via immunoSEQ multiplex PCR; TCRdb's table is partial and in-frame only. Counted here are hundreds of thousands of clones, approximately 96% occurring once; the ten biggest clones make up less than 0.13%. Naive CD8 isolation took CD45RO-negative cells positively selected for CCR7 and excluded terminally differentiated effector memory CD45RA+ cells. Sequencing was done on a sample of naive CD8+ T cells sorted from blood. The receptor source for this set is a woman in her twenties or thirties in good health.

For this clone: It is unclear where the CDR3 begins or ends on the DNA, so no DNA is shown, and the CDR3 is as TCRdb lists it. This sequence joins TRBV27 and TRBJ1-1. The CDR3 is 12 residues long, ends included. CDR1 is MNHEY and CDR2 is SMNVEV in the germline V gene (reference sequence). The CDR3 loop reads CASSSSSTEAFF.

The chain couples TRBV4-1 to TRBJ2-3, with TRBD2 matching 10 bases. CDR3 length equals 16 residues. Unmatched junction bases numbered 14, after V lost 0 bases and J lost 14 bases. Germline V gene lookup returns CDR1 MGHRA and CDR2 YSYEKL. CDR3 bases: TGCGCCAGCAGCCAAGAAGCTAGCGGGAGTCCATCCATTCGGTATTTT. Translating gives CASSQEASGSPSIRYF.

This sequence joins TRBV19 and TRBJ2-3, with 9 bases lining up with TRBD1. Trimming removed 4 bases from V and 6 bases from J; junction bases left unmatched: 11. CDR1 is LNHDA and CDR2 is SQIVND in the germline V gene (reference sequence). The CDR3 spans 16 residues. CDR3 in DNA: TGTGCCAGTAGTAGGTCGACAGGGGGTGTTTGGGATACGCAGTATTTT. This sequence encodes CASSRSTGGVWDTQYF.

For this clone: The same CDR3 arises from other DNA sequences in this sample as well. V gene TRBV27 combines with J gene TRBJ2-7, with a possible D match to TRBD2 (6 bases). The V gene's germline CDR1 is MNHEY and CDR2 SMNVEV (reference sequence). The CDR3 spans 14 residues. The V and J ends lost 5 bases and 3 bases respectively, with 14 bases between them. The CDR3 region is CASSPGTGNYEQYF. Written as DNA, the CDR3 is TGTGCCAGCAGTCCAGGGACTGGGAACTACGAGCAGTACTTC.

The chain combines TRBV28 with TRBJ2-2, with TRBD2 matching over 14 bases. The length of the CDR3 is 16 residues. Germline loops: CDR1 MDHEN, CDR2 SYDVKM. Trimming took 6 bases from V and 7 from J; bases not matched to a gene: 7. The CDR3 DNA reads as TGTGCCAGCAGCGTCGGACTAGCGGGAGGCGGCGGGGAGCTGTTTTTT. It encodes CASSVGLAGGGGELFF.

The chain links TRBV7-9 to TRBJ2-7; 8 bases fit TRBD1. Germline loops: CDR1 SEHNR, CDR2 FQNEAQ (reference sequence). The CDR3 contains 14 residues. V gave up 3 bases and J gave up 5 bases; unmatched junction bases: 6. The CDR3 is CASSFGRGLDEQYF. The CDR3 nucleotides are TGTGCCAGCAGCTTCGGCAGGGGGCTTGACGAGCAGTACTTC.

The chain uses TRBV4-1 and TRBJ1-1, with 7 bases aligning to TRBD1. Germline CDR1 MGHRA, CDR2 YSYEKL. Trimming at V came to 3 bases and at J to 1 base, leaving 2 bases not matched to a gene. This CDR3 spans 14 amino acids. In nucleotides, the CDR3 is TGCGCCAGCAGCCAGGGACAGCCGAACACTGAAGCTTTCTTT. The encoded protein is CASSQGQPNTEAFF.

This clone has just one count. The same CDR3 also results from other DNA sequences found in this sample. This chain joins TRBV27 and TRBJ2-1, with 13 positions matching TRBD2. CDR3 size: 15 residues. The J segment lost 12 bases and the V segment lost 3 bases, leaving 8 bases of the junction unmatched. CDR1 is MNHEY and CDR2 is SMNVEV in the germline V gene (reference sequence). DNA of the CDR3: TGTGCCAGCAGTTTGGGCACTAGCGGGAGGGAGTGGCAGTTCTTC. It translates to CASSLGTSGREWQFF.

V gene TRBV19 combines with J gene TRBJ2-7, with D possibly being TRBD1 (5 bases). V was cut by 1 base and J by 2 bases, with 9 bases left in between. CDR3 length: 14 amino acids. From germline, CDR1 is LNHDA and CDR2 SQIVND (reference sequence). The CDR3 sequence is CASSIGDRAYEQYF. The CDR3 coding sequence is TGTGCCAGTAGTATAGGTGACAGAGCCTACGAGCAGTACTTC.

This clone was counted once. The chain employs TRBV5-6 and TRBJ2-7, with D perhaps matching TRBD2 (6 bases). The CDR3 sequence is 19 residues long. The germline V and J ends were trimmed by 3 bases and 1 base, with 26 bases remaining between them. Germline CDR1 reads SGHDT; CDR2 reads YYEEEE. Written as DNA, the CDR3 is TGTGCCAGCAGCTCCATGAACGGGCTGGGGGGATTCCTATCCTACGAGCAGTACTTC. Translated, it gives CASSSMNGLGGFLSYEQYF.

This clone has a single count. The CDR3 DNA reads as TGTGCCAGCAGCCCCCCGACAGGGGGAGATGAAAAACTGTTTTTT. It encodes CASSPPTGGDEKLFF. The chain employs TRBV28 and TRBJ1-4, with 9 bases identical to TRBD1. Germline V gene sequence: CDR1 MDHEN, CDR2 SYDVKM. V shed 6 bases and J 6 bases; nucleotides not matched to a gene: 8. The CDR3 length is 15 residues.

The rearrangement uses TRBV30 and TRBJ1-2, with D hard to call. V was clipped by 4 bases and J by 4 bases, with 4 bases between them. There are 10 residues in the CDR3. Germline V gene lookup returns CDR1 GTSNPN and CDR2 SVGIG (reference sequence). The CDR3 nucleotides are TGTGCCTGGATGGGCTATGGCTACACCTTC. Residues: CAWMGYGYTF.

This sequence joins TRBV7-8 and TRBJ1-5; D is ambiguous. This CDR3 comprises 14 residues. V was shortened by 1 base and J by 0 bases, with 4 bases between the two germline ends. CDR1 is SGHVS and CDR2 is FQNEAQ in the germline V gene. CDR3 nucleotide sequence: TGTGCCAGCAGCTTAGGCAATAGCAATCAGCCCCAGCATTTT. Translating gives CASSLGNSNQPQHF.

V is TRBV28 and J is TRBJ2-7; 9 bases agree with TRBD2. The CDR3 is 16 amino acids. The germline V gene has CDR1 MDHEN and CDR2 SYDVKM. V was clipped by 1 base and J by 7 bases; unmatched bases: 11. The CDR3 loop is CASSLLTPVLAGEQYF. The CDR3 nucleotides are TGTGCCAGCAGTTTATTGACGCCGGTACTAGCGGGTGAGCAGTACTTC.

The J gene is TRBJ2-2, the V gene TRBV25-1; D remains ambiguous. The germline gives CDR1 MGHDK, CDR2 SYGVNS. Trimming removed 8 bases from V and 0 bases from J, with 4 bases in between. CDR3 length equals 12 residues. CDR3 nucleotide sequence: TGTGCCAGCCAGTCGAACACCGGGGAGCTGTTTTTT. Translation gives CASQSNTGELFF. Complete variable domain (other parts from reference TRBV25-1 and TRBJ2-2): EADIYQTPRYLVIGTGKKITLECSQTMGHDKMYWYQQDPGMELHLIHYSYGVNSTEKGDLSSESTVSRIRTEHFPLTLESARPSHTSQYLCASQSNTGELFFGEGSRLTVL.

The chain is built from TRBV7-9 and TRBJ2-1, with 14 bases identical to TRBD2. CDR1 and CDR2 from the germline V gene are SEHNR and FQNEAQ (reference sequence). The CDR3 extends over 16 amino acids. The J segment lost 6 bases and the V segment lost 5 bases, leaving 6 bases of the junction unmatched. The CDR3 spells CASSPPGLAGANEQFF. CDR3 nucleotides: TGTGCCAGCAGCCCCCCGGGACTAGCGGGAGCCAATGAGCAGTTCTTC.

This chain links TRBV11-2 with TRBJ1-1; D might be TRBD1 (5 bases). CDR1 is SGHAT, CDR2 FQNNGV, per germline. CDR3 length: 16 residues. V lost 5 bases, J lost 1 base, and 17 bases lay in between. CDR3: CASSPGRGGRNTEAFF. The CDR3 bases are TGTGCCAGCAGCCCTGGAAGGGGAGGGAGGAACACTGAAGCTTTCTTT. Filled out from reference TRBV11-2 and TRBJ1-1, the complete variable domain reads EAGVAQSPRYKIIEKRQSVAFWCNPISGHATLYWYQQILGQGPKLLIQFQNNGVVDDSQLPKDRFSAERLKGVDSTLKIQPAKLEDSAVYLCASSPGRGGRNTEAFFGQGTRLTVV.

This clone was seen once. The rearrangement links TRBV9 to TRBJ2-3; 9 bases match TRBD2. With V trimmed by 3 bases and J by 4 bases, 9 bases remained unmatched. Germline V gives CDR1 SGDLS, CDR2 YYNGEE. CDR3 length equals 16 residues. The CDR3 nucleotides are TGTGCCAGCAGCGCACTAGCGGGTAGGGGTGCAGATACGCAGTATTTT. Translating it yields CASSALAGRGADTQYF.

This rearrangement joins TRBV5-1 to TRBJ1-1; 7 bases are shared with TRBD1. With V trimmed by 2 bases and J by 6 bases, 7 bases remained unmatched. The CDR3 covers 14 residues. The germline CDR1 and CDR2 sequences are SGHRS and YFSETQ. CDR3 nucleotides: TGCGCCAGCAGCTTAGGGGACAGTTCACCTGAAGCTTTCTTT. It is translated as CASSLGDSSPEAFF.